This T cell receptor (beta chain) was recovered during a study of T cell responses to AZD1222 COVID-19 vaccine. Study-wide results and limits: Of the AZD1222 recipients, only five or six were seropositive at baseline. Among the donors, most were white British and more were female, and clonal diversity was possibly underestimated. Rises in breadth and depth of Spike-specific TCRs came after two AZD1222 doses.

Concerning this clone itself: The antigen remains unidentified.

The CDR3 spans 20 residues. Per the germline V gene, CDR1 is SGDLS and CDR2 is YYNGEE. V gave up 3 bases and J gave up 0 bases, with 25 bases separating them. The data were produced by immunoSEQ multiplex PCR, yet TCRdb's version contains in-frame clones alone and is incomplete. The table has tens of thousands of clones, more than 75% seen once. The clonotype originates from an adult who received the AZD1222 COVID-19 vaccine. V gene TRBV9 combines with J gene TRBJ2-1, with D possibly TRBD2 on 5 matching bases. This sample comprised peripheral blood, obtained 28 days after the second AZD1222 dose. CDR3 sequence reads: CASSAPSALRGSSSYNEQFF. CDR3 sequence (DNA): TGTGCCAGCAGCGCCCCCTCAGCCCTCCGGGGTTCGAGCTCCTACAATGAGCAGTTCTTC.